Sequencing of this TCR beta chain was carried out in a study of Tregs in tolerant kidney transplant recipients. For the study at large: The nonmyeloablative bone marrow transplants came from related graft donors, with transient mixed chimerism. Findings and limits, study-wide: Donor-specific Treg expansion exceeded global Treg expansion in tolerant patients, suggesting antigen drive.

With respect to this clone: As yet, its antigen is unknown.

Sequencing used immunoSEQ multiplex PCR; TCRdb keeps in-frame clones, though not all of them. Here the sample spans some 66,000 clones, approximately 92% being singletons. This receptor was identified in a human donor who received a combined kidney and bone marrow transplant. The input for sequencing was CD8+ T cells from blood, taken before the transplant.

The CDR3: CASSQDLGLSREQFF. For the CDR3, the DNA is TGTGCCAGCAGCCAAGATCTTGGACTCTCCAGGGAGCAGTTCTTC. The chain combines TRBV4-2 with TRBJ2-1, with D perhaps matching TRBD2 (5 bases). The CDR3 runs to 15 residues. V was cut by 0 bases and J by 10 bases, with 16 bases left in between. Germline V lookup: CDR1 LGHNA, CDR2 YNFKEQ.